This TCR beta chain was identified during a study of preoperative IRX-2 immunotherapy in early breast cancer. This table comes from immunoSEQ multiplex PCR, and its TCRdb copy is limited to in-frame clones, with some not included. The table lists under 40,000 clones, just under 90% of them singletons. Treatment indicated: preoperative locoregional IRX-2 cytokine immunotherapy. Samples came from a phase Ib trial of preoperative locoregional IRX-2 cytokine immunotherapy. The germline CDR1 and CDR2 sequences are LNHDA and SQIVND (reference sequence). The length of the CDR3 is 15 residues. The J segment lost 7 bases and the V segment lost 4 bases, leaving 10 bases of the junction unmatched.

The clonotype was recovered from a human donor with breast cancer. The chain combines TRBV19 with TRBJ2-1; 7 positions match TRBD2. The sequences come from tumor tissue, collected after IRX-2 immunotherapy. CDR3 coding DNA: TGTGCCAGTAGTAGGTCAGCGGGATCCGTAAATGAGCAGTTCTTC. Its protein is CASSRSAGSVNEQFF.